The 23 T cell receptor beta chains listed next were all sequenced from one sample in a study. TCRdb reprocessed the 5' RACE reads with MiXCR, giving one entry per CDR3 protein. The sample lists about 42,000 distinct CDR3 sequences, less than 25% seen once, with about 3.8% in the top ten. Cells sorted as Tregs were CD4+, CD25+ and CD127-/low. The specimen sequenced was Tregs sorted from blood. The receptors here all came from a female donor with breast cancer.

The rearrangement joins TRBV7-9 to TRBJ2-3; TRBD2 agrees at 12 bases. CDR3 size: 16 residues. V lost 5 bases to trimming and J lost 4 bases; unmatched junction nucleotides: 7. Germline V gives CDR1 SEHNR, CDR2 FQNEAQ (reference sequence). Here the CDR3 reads CASSPTSGGNPDTQYF. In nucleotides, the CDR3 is TGTGCCAGCAGCCCGACTAGCGGGGGAAACCCAGATACGCAGTATTTT.

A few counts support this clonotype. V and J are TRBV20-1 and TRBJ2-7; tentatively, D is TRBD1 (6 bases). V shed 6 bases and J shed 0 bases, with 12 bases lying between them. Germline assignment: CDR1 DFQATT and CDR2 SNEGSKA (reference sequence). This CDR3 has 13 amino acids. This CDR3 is CSAETGGSYEQYF. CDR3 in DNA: TGCAGTGCAGAGACAGGCGGCTCCTACGAGCAGTACTTC.

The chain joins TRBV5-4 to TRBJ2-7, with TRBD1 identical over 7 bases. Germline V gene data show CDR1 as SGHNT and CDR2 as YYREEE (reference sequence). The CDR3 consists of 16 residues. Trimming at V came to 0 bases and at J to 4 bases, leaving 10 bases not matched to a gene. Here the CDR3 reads CASSLDLGQVGYEQYF. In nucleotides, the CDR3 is TGTGCCAGCAGCTTGGACCTCGGACAGGTCGGGTACGAGCAGTACTTC.

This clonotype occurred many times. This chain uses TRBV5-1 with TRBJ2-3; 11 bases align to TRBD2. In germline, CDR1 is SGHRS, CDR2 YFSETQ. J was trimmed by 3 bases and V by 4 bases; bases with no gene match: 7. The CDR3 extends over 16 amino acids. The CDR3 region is CASSPGTSGYTDTQYF. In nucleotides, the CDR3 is TGCGCCAGCAGCCCCGGGACTAGCGGTTATACAGATACGCAGTATTTT.

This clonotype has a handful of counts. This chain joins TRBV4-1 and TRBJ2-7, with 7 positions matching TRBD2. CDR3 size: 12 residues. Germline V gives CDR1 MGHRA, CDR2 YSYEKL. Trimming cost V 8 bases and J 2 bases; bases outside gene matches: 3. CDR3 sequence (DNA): TGCGCCAGCGGTGGGGGGGCCTACGAGCAGTACTTC. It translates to CASGGGAYEQYF.

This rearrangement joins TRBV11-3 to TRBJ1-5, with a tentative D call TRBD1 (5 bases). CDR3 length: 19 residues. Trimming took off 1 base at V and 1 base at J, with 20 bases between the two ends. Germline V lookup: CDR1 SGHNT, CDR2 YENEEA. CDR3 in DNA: TGTGCCAGCAGCTTAGGGCATGAGGACATCTCAAAGAGCAATCAGCCCCAGCATTTT. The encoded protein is CASSLGHEDISKSNQPQHF.

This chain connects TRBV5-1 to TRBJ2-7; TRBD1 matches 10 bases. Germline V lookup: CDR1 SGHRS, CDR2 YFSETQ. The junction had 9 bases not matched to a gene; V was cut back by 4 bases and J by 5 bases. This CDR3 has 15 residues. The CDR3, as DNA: TGCGCCAGCAGCGACTCGGCGGGACAGGGGAACGAGCAGTACTTC. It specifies CASSDSAGQGNEQYF.

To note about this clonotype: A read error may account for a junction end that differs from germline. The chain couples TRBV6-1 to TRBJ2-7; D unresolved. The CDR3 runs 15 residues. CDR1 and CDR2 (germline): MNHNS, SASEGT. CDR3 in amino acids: CAGSVQRPLLYEQYF. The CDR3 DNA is TGTGCCGGCAGCGTACAGCGCCCACTACTCTACGAGCAGTACTTC.

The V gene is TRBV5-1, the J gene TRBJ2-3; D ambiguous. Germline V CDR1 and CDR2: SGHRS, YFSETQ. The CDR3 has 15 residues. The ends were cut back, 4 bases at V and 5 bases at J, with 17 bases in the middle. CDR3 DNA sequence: TGCGCCAGCAGCACGGCCCGGCCGGAGAGAGATACGCAGTATTTT. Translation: CASSTARPERDTQYF.

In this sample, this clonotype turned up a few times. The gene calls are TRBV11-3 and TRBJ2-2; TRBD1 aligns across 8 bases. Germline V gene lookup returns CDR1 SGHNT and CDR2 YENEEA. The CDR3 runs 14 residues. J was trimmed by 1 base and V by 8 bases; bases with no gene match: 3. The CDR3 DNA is TGTGCCAGCGGGGACAGGCTGAACACCGGGGAGCTGTTTTTT. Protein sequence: CASGDRLNTGELFF.

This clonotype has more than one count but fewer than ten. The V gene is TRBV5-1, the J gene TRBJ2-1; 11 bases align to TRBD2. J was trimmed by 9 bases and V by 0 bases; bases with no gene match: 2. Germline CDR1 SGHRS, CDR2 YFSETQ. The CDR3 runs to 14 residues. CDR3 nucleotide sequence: TGCGCCAGCAGCTTGGTGGGACTAGCGGTTGAGCAGTTCTTC. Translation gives CASSLVGLAVEQFF.

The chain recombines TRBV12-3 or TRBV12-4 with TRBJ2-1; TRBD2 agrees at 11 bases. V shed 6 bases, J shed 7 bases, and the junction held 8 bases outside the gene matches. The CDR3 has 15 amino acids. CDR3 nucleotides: TGTGCCAGCAGCAAACTAGCGGGAGCTATTAATGAGCAGTTCTTC. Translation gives CASSKLAGAINEQFF.

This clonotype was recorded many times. CDR3 amino acids: CASSLGFGETEAFF. The CDR3 coding sequence is TGCGCCAGCAGCTTGGGGTTCGGAGAAACTGAAGCTTTCTTT. This chain uses TRBV5-1 with TRBJ1-1; D gene unclear. The CDR3 spans 14 residues. Trimming stripped 0 bases from V and 5 bases from J, with 11 bases between. CDR1 is SGHRS, CDR2 YFSETQ, per germline.

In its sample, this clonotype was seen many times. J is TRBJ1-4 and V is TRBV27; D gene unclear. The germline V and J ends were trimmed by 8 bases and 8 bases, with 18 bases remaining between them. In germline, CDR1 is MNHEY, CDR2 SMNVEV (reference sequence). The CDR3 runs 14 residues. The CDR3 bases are TGTGCCAGCGCGCCGCCCGATGGGGAGGAAAAACTGTTTTTT. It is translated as CASAPPDGEEKLFF.

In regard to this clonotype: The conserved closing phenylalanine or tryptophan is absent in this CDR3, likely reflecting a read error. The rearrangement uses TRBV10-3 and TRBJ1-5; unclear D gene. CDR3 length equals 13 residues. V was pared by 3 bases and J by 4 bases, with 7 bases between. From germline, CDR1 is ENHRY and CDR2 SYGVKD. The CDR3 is CAISDGQNQPQHS. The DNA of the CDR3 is TGTGCCATCAGTGACGGGCAGAATCAGCCCCAGCATTCT.

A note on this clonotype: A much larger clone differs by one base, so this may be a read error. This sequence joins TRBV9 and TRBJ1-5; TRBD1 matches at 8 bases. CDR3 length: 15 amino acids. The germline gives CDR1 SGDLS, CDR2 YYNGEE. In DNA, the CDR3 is TGTGCCGGCAGCAGGACAGGGCAGAGCAATCAGCCCCAGCATTTT. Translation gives CAGSRTGQSNQPQHF.

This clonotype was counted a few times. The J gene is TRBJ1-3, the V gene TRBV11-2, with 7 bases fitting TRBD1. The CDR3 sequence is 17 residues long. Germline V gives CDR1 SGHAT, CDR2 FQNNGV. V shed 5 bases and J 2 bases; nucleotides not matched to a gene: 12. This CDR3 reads CASSQYAKGAAGNTIYF. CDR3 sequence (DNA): TGTGCCAGCAGCCAATACGCCAAGGGGGCGGCTGGAAACACCATATATTTT.

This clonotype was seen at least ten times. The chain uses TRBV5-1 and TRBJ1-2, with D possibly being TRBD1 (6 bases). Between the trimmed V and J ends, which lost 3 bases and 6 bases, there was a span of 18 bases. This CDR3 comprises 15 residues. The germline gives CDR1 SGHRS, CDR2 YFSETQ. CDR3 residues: CASSSTGHTLHGYTF. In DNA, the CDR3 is TGCGCCAGCAGCTCCACAGGGCACACACTCCATGGCTACACCTTC.

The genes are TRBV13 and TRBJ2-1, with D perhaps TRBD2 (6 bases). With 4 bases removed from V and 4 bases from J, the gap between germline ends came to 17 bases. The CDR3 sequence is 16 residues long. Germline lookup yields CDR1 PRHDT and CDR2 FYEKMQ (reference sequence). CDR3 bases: TGTGCCAGCAGCTCCACCGGGGCTAGCGCGTACAATGAGCAGTTCTTC. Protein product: CASSSTGASAYNEQFF. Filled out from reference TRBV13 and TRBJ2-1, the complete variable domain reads AAGVIQSPRHLIKEKRETATLKCYPIPRHDTVYWYQQGPGQDPQFLISFYEKMQSDKGSIPDRFSAQQFSDYHSELNMSSLELGDSALYFCASSSTGASAYNEQFFGPGTRLTVL.

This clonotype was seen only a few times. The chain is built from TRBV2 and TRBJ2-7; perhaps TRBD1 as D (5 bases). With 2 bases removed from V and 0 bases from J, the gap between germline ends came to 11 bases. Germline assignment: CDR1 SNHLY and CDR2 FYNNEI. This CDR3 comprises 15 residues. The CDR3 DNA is TGTGCCAGCAGTGAATTACAGGCCCTCTCCTACGAGCAGTACTTC. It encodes CASSELQALSYEQYF.

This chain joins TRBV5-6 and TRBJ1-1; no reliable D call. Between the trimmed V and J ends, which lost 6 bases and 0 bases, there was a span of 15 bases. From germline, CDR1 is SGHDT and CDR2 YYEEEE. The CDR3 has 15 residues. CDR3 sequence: CASTPVESMNTEAFF. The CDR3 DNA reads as TGTGCCAGCACCCCAGTCGAAAGCATGAACACTGAAGCTTTCTTT.

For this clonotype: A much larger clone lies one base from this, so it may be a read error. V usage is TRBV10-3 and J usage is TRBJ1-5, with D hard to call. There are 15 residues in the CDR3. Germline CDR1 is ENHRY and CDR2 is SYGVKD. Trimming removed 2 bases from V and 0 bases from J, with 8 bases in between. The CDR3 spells CAISEIRNSNQPQHF. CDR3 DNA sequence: TGTGCCATCAGTGAGATCAGGAATAGCAATCAGCCCCAGCATTTT.

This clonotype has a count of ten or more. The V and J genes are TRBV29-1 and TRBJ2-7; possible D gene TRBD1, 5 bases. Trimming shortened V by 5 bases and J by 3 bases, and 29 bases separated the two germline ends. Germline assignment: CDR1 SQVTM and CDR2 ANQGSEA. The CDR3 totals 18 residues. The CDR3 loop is CSVRGSGRLGALVYEQYF. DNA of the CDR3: TGCAGCGTTCGTGGTTCAGGTAGACTTGGGGCCTTAGTCTACGAGCAGTACTTC.